This TCR beta chain comes out of a study of T cell repertoires in cytomegalovirus infection. As for the study in general: The public TCR beta signatures pointed to both CMV infection and matching HLA type.

Note on this clonotype: No antigen is known for it.

The CDR3 covers 14 residues. V lost 1 base to trimming and J lost 7 bases; unmatched junction nucleotides: 3. Germline CDR1 reads SGHAT; CDR2 reads FQNNGV. TCRdb re-called the reads with MiXCR, one entry per CDR3 protein. The sample contains roughly 500,000 distinct CDR3 sequences, about 33% of which appear only once. The source material was cultured PBMCs, sampled from culture after CMV antigen stimulation. The V call is TRBV11-2, the J call TRBJ1-4; 7 bases align to TRBD1. The source of this sequence is a human donor in good health (CMV status not recorded). Some clones in this sample may be carry-over from other donors' samples. Here the CDR3 DNA reads TGTGCCAGCAGCTTAGGCACAGGGGCTGAAAAACTGTTTTTT. This translates into CASSLGTGAEKLFF.